The rows below give T cell receptor beta chains drawn from one sample of a study of T cells after yellow fever vaccination. Each CDR3 protein is one row after TCRdb ran MiXCR on the 5' RACE reads. The sample consists of approximately 450,000 distinct CDR3 sequences, around 19% of them appearing once. Sequenced material: PBMCs, taken before the yellow fever booster vaccination. These receptors were obtained from a man aged 18-30 years who received the YFV17D yellow fever vaccine. Both conserved end residues are part of each CDR3. A D gene is named only where the DNA matches it firmly. Some rows have no size entry. The others give once, few or many, or a class for an expanded clone.

.	TRBV11-2	TRBJ2-5	few	CASTTGRTETQYF	TGTGCCAGCACCACGGGGCGCACGGAGACCCAGTACTTC
.	TRBV7-2	TRBJ1-6	few	CASSDQQNSPLHF	TGTGCCAGCAGCGATCAGCAGAATTCACCCCTCCACTTT
TRBD2	TRBV27	TRBJ2-5	few	CASSLSAGYQETQYF	TGTGCCAGCAGTTTGTCAGCGGGGTACCAAGAGACCCAGTACTTC
.	TRBV7-9	TRBJ1-1	few	CASLLGQAAEAFF	TGTGCCAGCCTGCTAGGGCAGGCGGCTGAAGCTTTCTTT
.	TRBV29-1	TRBJ2-3	few	CSASRGGSTDTQYF	TGCAGCGCTTCGAGGGGGGGGTCCACAGATACGCAGTATTTT
.	TRBV4-1	TRBJ2-1	few	CASSQARSGASRGQFF	TGCGCCAGCAGCCAAGCCCGCAGCGGGGCTTCCAGGGGGCAGTTCTTC
.	TRBV4-1	TRBJ2-5	.	CASSQASKGRLQETQYF	TGCGCCAGCAGCCAAGCGTCAAAGGGGAGGCTCCAAGAGACCCAGTACTTC
.	TRBV20-1	TRBJ1-1	.	CSASWTVNTEAFF	TGCAGTGCTAGTTGGACAGTGAACACTGAAGCTTTCTTT
TRBD1	TRBV20-1	TRBJ2-6	few	CSATGQGAPGANVLTF	TGCAGTGCCACGGGACAGGGGGCGCCTGGGGCCAACGTCCTGACTTTC
TRBD2	TRBV3-1	TRBJ2-1	many	CASSPRGTSYNEQFF	TGTGCCAGCAGCCCGCGGGGGACCTCCTACAATGAGCAGTTCTTC
TRBD1	TRBV4-3	TRBJ2-7	many	CASSQGTGTYEQYF	TGCGCCAGCAGCCAAGGGACAGGGACGTACGAGCAGTACTTC
.	TRBV5-5	TRBJ2-2	few	CASSLGQRTGELFF	TGTGCCAGCAGCTTGGGACAGAGGACCGGGGAGCTGTTTTTT
.	TRBV6-5	TRBJ1-4	few	CASSLQVDNEKLFF	TGTGCCAGCAGTCTACAGGTGGATAATGAAAAACTGTTTTTT
TRBD2	TRBV27	TRBJ2-3	few	CASSLWTSGGAWDTQYF	TGTGCCAGCAGTTTGTGGACTAGCGGGGGGGCGTGGGATACGCAGTATTTT
TRBD1	TRBV19	TRBJ2-3	few	CASRHQGATDTQYF	TGTGCCAGTAGGCACCAGGGGGCCACAGATACGCAGTATTTT
.	TRBV12-5	TRBJ2-1	few	CASGLAASYNEQFF	TGTGCTAGTGGTTTGGCTGCGTCCTACAATGAGCAGTTCTTC
.	TRBV29-1	TRBJ1-1	.	CSVGRDVPNTEAFF	TGCAGCGTCGGGCGTGACGTCCCGAACACTGAAGCTTTCTTT
.	TRBV7-2	TRBJ2-5	.	CSSSLNGRKETQYF	TGTTCCAGCAGCTTAAACGGACGGAAAGAGACCCAGTACTTC
.	TRBV19	TRBJ2-2	many	CASSESRAGELFF	TGTGCCAGTAGTGAAAGTAGGGCCGGGGAGCTGTTTTTT
TRBD1	TRBV5-1	TRBJ2-5	few	CASSGGQGGQETQYF	TGCGCCAGCAGCGGCGGACAGGGTGGGCAAGAGACCCAGTACTTC
.	TRBV3-1	TRBJ1-1	few	CASSQDLGRSAFF	TGTGCCAGCAGCCAAGATCTTGGCAGGTCCGCTTTCTTT
.	TRBV7-6	TRBJ2-7	many	CASSRTGNEQYF	TGTGCCAGCAGCCGTACAGGAAACGAGCAGTACTTC
.	TRBV6-6	TRBJ2-6	few	CASHSLQANVLTF	TGTGCCAGCCACAGCCTACAAGCCAACGTCCTGACTTTC
.	TRBV7-2	TRBJ2-5	few	CASSLVAGRGETQYF	TGTGCCAGCAGCTTAGTTGCGGGACGGGGAGAGACCCAGTACTTC
.	TRBV29-1	TRBJ2-1	many	CSVEDPLSSYNEQFF	TGCAGCGTTGAAGATCCCTTAAGCTCCTACAATGAGCAGTTCTTC
.	TRBV20-1	TRBJ2-7	few	CSARRDTGTYEQYF	TGCAGTGCTAGGAGGGACACGGGGACCTACGAGCAGTACTTC
.	TRBV20-1	TRBJ1-4	few	CSAPSLATNEKLFF	TGCAGTGCTCCTTCACTGGCAACTAATGAAAAACTGTTTTTT
.	TRBV7-9	TRBJ1-6	many	CASSFSQDSPLHF	TGTGCCAGCAGCTTTTCCCAGGATTCACCCCTCCACTTT
.	TRBV7-2	TRBJ2-3	few	CASSPVARDTQYF	TGTGCCAGCAGCCCCGTAGCTAGAGATACGCAGTATTTT
TRBD1	TRBV4-3	TRBJ1-1	few	CASSLTPGGAHMNTEAFF	TGCGCCAGCAGCCTAACCCCAGGGGGAGCCCACATGAACACTGAAGCTTTCTTT
TRBD1	TRBV5-1	TRBJ1-2	.	CASSLAGQGSYGYTF	TGCGCCAGCAGCTTGGCGGGACAGGGATCCTATGGCTACACCTTC
.	TRBV18	TRBJ1-2	.	CASSPSGAGGYTF	TGTGCCAGCTCACCGTCGGGGGCGGGTGGCTACACCTTC
TRBD1	TRBV25-1	TRBJ1-2	few	CASSDRGVYGYTF	TGTGCCAGCAGTGACAGGGGGGTCTATGGCTACACCTTC
.	TRBV21-1	TRBJ2-2	.	CASSVGDDTGELFF	TGTGCCAGCAGCGTGGGGGATGACACCGGGGAGCTGTTTTTT
.	TRBV20-1	TRBJ2-4	few	CSPQGLAKNIQYF	TGCAGTCCACAGGGTTTGGCCAAAAACATTCAGTACTTC
TRBD1	TRBV6-1	TRBJ2-1	many	CASSTHRGLNEQFF	TGTGCCAGCAGTACCCACAGGGGGCTTAATGAGCAGTTCTTC
.	TRBV4-2	TRBJ2-5	.	CASRPGGQGSVGTQYF	TGTGCCAGCAGACCCGGGGGGCAGGGGTCGGTTGGGACCCAGTACTTC
.	TRBV6-1	TRBJ2-6	few	CASSDGWSKGVGANVLTF	TGTGCCAGCAGTGACGGGTGGAGTAAGGGCGTTGGGGCCAACGTCCTGACTTTC
TRBD2	TRBV20-1	TRBJ2-7	many	CSARGTSVNYEQYF	TGCAGTGCTAGAGGGACTAGCGTAAATTACGAGCAGTACTTC
.	TRBV5-6	TRBJ2-7	.	CASSLVAGSSGEQYF	TGTGCCAGCAGCTTGGTGGCCGGTTCTTCGGGTGAGCAGTACTTC
.	TRBV5-1	TRBJ2-3	few	CASYNNLRTDTQYF	TGCGCCAGCTATAATAATCTCCGCACAGATACGCAGTATTTT
TRBD1	TRBV4-3	TRBJ2-2	.	CASSRWTGSNGELFF	TGCGCCAGCAGCCGATGGACAGGGAGCAACGGGGAGCTGTTTTTT